This TCR beta chain was profiled in a study of monozygotic twins with inflammatory bowel disease. From the 5' RACE reads, TCRdb lists one entry per CDR3 protein and no DNA. This repertoire includes about 420,000 distinct CDR3 sequences. This CDR3 is 18 amino acids long. A word on this clonotype: Its cognate antigen is unknown.

Study outcomes and limitations: The inverse Simpson measure of TCRbeta diversity was lower in IBD patients than in healthy co-twins.

The sequenced sample consisted of blood. The sequence derives from a human donor with ulcerative colitis or Crohn's disease, or a healthy co-twin of an affected twin (not recorded which). The chain has TRBV21-1 and TRBJ1-2; the TCRdb call, TRBD1, lacks DNA for checking. TRBV21-1 is labeled a pseudogene. CDR3 sequence: CASSFRRGVSLANYGYTF.